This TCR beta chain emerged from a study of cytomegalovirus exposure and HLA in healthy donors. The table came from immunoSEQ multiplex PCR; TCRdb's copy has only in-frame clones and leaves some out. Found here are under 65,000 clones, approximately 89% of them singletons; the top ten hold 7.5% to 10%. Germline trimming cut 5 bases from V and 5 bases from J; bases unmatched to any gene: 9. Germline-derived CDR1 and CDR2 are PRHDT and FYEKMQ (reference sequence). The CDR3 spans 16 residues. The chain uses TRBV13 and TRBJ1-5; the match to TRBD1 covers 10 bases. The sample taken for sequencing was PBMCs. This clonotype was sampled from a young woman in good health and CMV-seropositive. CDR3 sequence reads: CASSTSRTGGHQPQHF. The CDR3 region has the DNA TGTGCCAGCAGCACCAGCCGGACAGGGGGGCATCAGCCCCAGCATTTT.